This TCR beta chain comes out of a study of T cell changes during pregnancy in multiple sclerosis (dated by TCRdb to between 2019 and 2020). About the full investigation: The study looked at changes in the T cell repertoire across pregnancy in women with multiple sclerosis.

The germline V gene yields MDHEN for CDR1 and SYDVKM for CDR2. Trimming removed 5 bases from V and 1 base from J; the gene matches leave 12 bases unexplained. Its CDR3 holds 17 amino acids, cysteine through phenylalanine. This entry keeps only the CDR3 DNA: 51 bases, framed from base 1. Concerning this clone itself: It lacks a known antigen. The input lacks base qualities; no much larger clone sits a single base away.

Receptor amplification or capture employed the immunoSEQ multiplex PCR assay. In its TCRdb copy, this immuneACCESS table keeps in-frame sequences only and misses some clones. Where compared with another copy, unresolved V genes explain less than half of these, and the others have no known cause. Recorded for this sample are 95,000 to 100,000 clones; about 90% of them occurred a single time. The ten most abundant clones make up about 3.4% of the sample. The rearranged chain carries TRBV28 and TRBJ2-3; TRBD1 fits 7 bases in the junction. The TCR sequence derives from a female donor with multiple sclerosis, enrolled in a pregnancy study. The sample here was peripheral blood, taken in the second trimester of pregnancy. The CDR3 has the sequence CASSHLGGGLGTDTQYF. The DNA sequence reads TGTGCCAGCAGTCACCTAGGGGGCGGGTTGGGCACAGATACGCAGTATTTT.